These 4 T cell receptor beta chains were sequenced from one sample in a study of CD8 T cells in ankylosing spondylitis (TCRdb year 2017). The library relied on 5' RACE. Data came from an Illumina HiSeq 2500. TCRdb itself trimmed the public reads at Q25 with fastp, ran MiXCR and retained productive beta chains. For every CDR3 protein sequence, its rows merge into one entry that carries the most common genes and DNA. The sample table shows around 300,000 distinct CDR3 sequences, and around 10% are seen once. In total, the top ten clones hold roughly 9.2% of the sample. The sample comprised blood, either unsorted or a sorted T cell fraction (not recorded which). Source of these receptors: a female donor with ankylosing spondylitis or in good health (not recorded which).

V gene TRBV28 combines with J gene TRBJ1-6; D unclear. The CDR3 is 14 amino acids. Germline lookup yields CDR1 MDHEN and CDR2 SYDVKM. Trimming took 3 bases from V and 9 from J, leaving 12 bases between them. The CDR3 region is CASSFRRLSSPLHF. CDR3 nucleotides: TGTGCCAGCAGTTTCAGGCGGCTAAGTTCACCCCTCCACTTT.

This clonotype was seen at least ten times. The chain joins TRBV12-3 or TRBV12-4 to TRBJ1-5, with D perhaps TRBD1 (5 bases). This CDR3 region has 14 residues. V lost 5 bases and J lost 5, with 13 bases in between. The CDR3 DNA reads TGTGCCAGCAGTCCAAAGACAGCTGATCAGCCCCAGCATTTT. The encoded protein is CASSPKTADQPQHF.

For the CDR3, the DNA is TGTGCCAGCAGTTCCTACCCGACTAGCGGGGTCGGAAATGAGCAGTTCTTC. Its translation: CASSSYPTSGVGNEQFF. This chain uses TRBV12-3 or TRBV12-4 with TRBJ2-1, with 11 bases that match TRBD2. The CDR3 length is 17 residues. The V segment lost 4 bases and the J segment 7 bases; nucleotides outside the gene matches: 12.

This clonotype was seen repeatedly, ten times or more. The chain is built from TRBV6-1 and TRBJ2-2; 13 bases line up with TRBD2. Trimming took 6 bases from V and 7 from J; bases not matched to a gene: 8. Germline CDR1 and CDR2: MNHNS and SASEGT. The CDR3 extends over 16 amino acids. The CDR3 DNA follows: TGTGCCAGCAGCACCGGACTAGCGGGAGTAAGCGGGGAGCTGTTTTTT. Translating gives CASSTGLAGVSGELFF.